This T cell receptor (beta chain) was recovered during a study of T cell repertoires in cytomegalovirus infection. V was shortened by 5 bases and J by 0 bases, with 13 bases between the two germline ends. This CDR3 is 16 amino acids long. Germline assignment: CDR1 SGHTA and CDR2 FQGNSA. The table lists this clonotype with many counts. TCRdb fed the reads into MiXCR, producing one record per CDR3 protein. The sample lists just under 300,000 distinct CDR3 sequences; roughly a tenth were seen once. This receptor was identified in a human donor in good health (CMV status not recorded). Some clones in this sample may be carry-over from other donors' samples. The chain joins TRBV7-2 to TRBJ2-2, with D possibly matching TRBD1 (6 bases). Sequencing was carried out using PBMCs. In nucleotides, the CDR3 is TGTGCCAGCAGCGCTAATCCAGGGGCGAACACCGGGGAGCTGTTTTTT. This sequence encodes CASSANPGANTGELFF.